Listed here are 16 T cell receptor beta chains from one sample, sequenced in a study of blood T cell repertoires in COVID-19. Generated by immunoSEQ multiplex PCR, the TCRdb table keeps only in-frame clones and is missing some. This table has 100,000 to 140,000 clones, roughly 90% appearing once. Sequencing input: peripheral blood. The source of these receptors is a middle-aged man with active or convalescent COVID-19.

This chain links TRBV6-2 or TRBV6-3 with TRBJ2-7; 7 bases match TRBD2. Germline V gives CDR1 MNHEY, CDR2 SVGEGT. V lost 2 bases to trimming and J lost 5 bases; unmatched junction nucleotides: 12. CDR3 length: 16 amino acids. CDR3 in DNA: TGTGCCAGCAGTTACACCCGACTAGCAGGGCAAAACGAGCAGTACTTC. Translation gives CASSYTRLAGQNEQYF.

This clone has more than one count but fewer than ten. The V gene is TRBV2, the J gene TRBJ1-6; TRBD1 matches at 7 bases. CDR3 length: 13 amino acids. J was trimmed by 7 bases and V by 7 bases; bases with no gene match: 4. CDR1 is SNHLY and CDR2 is FYNNEI in the germline V gene. CDR3 sequence (DNA): TGTGCCAGCACGGGACAGCCCAATTCACCCCTCCACTTT. Translation gives CASTGQPNSPLHF.

The rearrangement joins TRBV27 to TRBJ2-1; TRBD2 aligns across 10 bases. The V segment lost 2 bases and the J segment 8 bases; nucleotides outside the gene matches: 15. Germline V lookup: CDR1 MNHEY, CDR2 SMNVEV (reference sequence). CDR3 length equals 18 residues. The CDR3 protein is CASSLALASGRLVDEQFF. DNA of the CDR3: TGTGCCAGCAGTTTAGCCCTAGCTAGCGGGAGATTAGTGGATGAGCAGTTCTTC.

This rearrangement joins TRBV15 to TRBJ1-4; D ambiguous. V lost 3 bases and J lost 3, with 8 bases in between. This CDR3 spans 14 amino acids. Germline V gene lookup returns CDR1 LNHNV and CDR2 YYDKDF (reference sequence). CDR3: CATSRTLANEKLFF. In DNA form, the CDR3 reads TGTGCCACCAGCAGGACATTAGCTAATGAAAAACTGTTTTTT.

This clone came up once. The chain uses TRBV6-2 or TRBV6-3 and TRBJ2-2; 7 bases agree with TRBD1. This CDR3 region has 16 residues. After removal of 6 bases from V and 3 bases from J, the junction contained 10 bases not matched to a gene. CDR1 is MNHEY and CDR2 is SVGEGT in the germline V gene. The CDR3 region has the DNA TGTGCCAGCAGCACTATCAGGGGGATGCACACCGGGGAGCTGTTTTTT. This translates into CASSTIRGMHTGELFF.

V and J are TRBV11-2 and TRBJ2-7; the match to TRBD2 covers 12 bases. V gave up 3 bases and J gave up 4 bases; unmatched junction bases: 4. This CDR3 is 15 amino acids long. CDR1 is SGHAT, CDR2 FQNNGV, per germline. CDR3 nucleotide sequence: TGTGCCAGCAGCTTTTGGCTAGCGGGAGGGTACGAGCAGTACTTC. Residues: CASSFWLAGGYEQYF.

The chain recombines TRBV11-2 with TRBJ2-1; tentatively, D is TRBD2 (6 bases). There are 15 residues in the CDR3. The germline gives CDR1 SGHAT, CDR2 FQNNGV. V lost 5 bases and J lost 6, with 17 bases in between. The CDR3 region is CASSPGLDTVNEQFF. The CDR3 region has the DNA TGTGCCAGCAGCCCGGGACTCGATACGGTCAATGAGCAGTTCTTC.

This clone was observed a single time. This chain joins TRBV11-2 and TRBJ2-3; TRBD2 matches at 8 bases. Germline V CDR1 and CDR2: SGHAT, FQNNGV. This CDR3 is 18 amino acids long. Germline trimming cut 0 bases from V and 2 bases from J; bases unmatched to any gene: 10. The CDR3 DNA is TGTGCCAGCAGCTTAGATCGGTTCCAGCGGGGGTACACAGATACGCAGTATTTT. As protein: CASSLDRFQRGYTDTQYF.

The gene calls are TRBV10-3 and TRBJ1-2, with D perhaps matching TRBD1 (5 bases). V lost 8 bases to trimming and J lost 0 bases, with 10 bases between them. The CDR3 has 13 residues. CDR1 is ENHRY, CDR2 SYGVKD, per germline. The CDR3 nucleotides read TGTGCCATCTCGACAGCTGCTAACTATGGCTACACCTTC. This translates into CAISTAANYGYTF.

This chain uses TRBV7-2 with TRBJ2-5, with a tentative D call TRBD2 (6 bases). CDR1 and CDR2 (germline): SGHTA, FQGNSA. Deletions cut 1 base from V and 2 bases from J, with 20 bases between. The CDR3 loop spans 18 amino acids. The chain's CDR3 is CASSLGKRVAAIQETQYF. In DNA form, the CDR3 reads TGTGCCAGCAGCTTAGGGAAGAGGGTAGCGGCCATTCAAGAGACCCAGTACTTC.

The CDR3 DNA reads TGCGCCAGCAGCTTGGAAGGGGGCCAATCCAATGAGCAGTTCTTC. This translates into CASSLEGGQSNEQFF. The chain uses TRBV5-1 and TRBJ2-1; 7 bases map to TRBD1. V lost 0 bases and J lost 6; bases outside the gene matches: 6. This CDR3 is built from 15 residues. Germline values: CDR1 SGHRS, CDR2 YFSETQ.

This chain joins TRBV5-1 and TRBJ1-4; unclear D gene. V was trimmed by 1 base and J by 0 bases, leaving 4 bases between them. From germline, CDR1 is SGHRS and CDR2 YFSETQ. The CDR3 is 14 amino acids. CDR3 residues: CASSLTATNEKLFF. CDR3 sequence (DNA): TGCGCCAGCAGCTTGACAGCAACTAATGAAAAACTGTTTTTT. Complete variable domain (other parts from reference TRBV5-1 and TRBJ1-4): KAGVTQTPRYLIKTRGQQVTLSCSPISGHRSVSWYQQTPGQGLQFLFEYFSETQRNKGNFPGRFSGRQFSNSRSEMNVSTLELGDSALYLCASSLTATNEKLFFGSGTQLSVL.

This chain joins TRBV5-4 and TRBJ2-1; 10 nucleotides match TRBD2. From germline, CDR1 is SGHNT and CDR2 YYREEE (reference sequence). The V and J ends lost 3 bases and 6 bases, in that order; junction bases with no gene match: 9. This CDR3 is 16 amino acids long. CDR3 sequence: CASSSGSLAGVNEQFF. In DNA form, the CDR3 reads TGTGCCAGCAGCTCTGGGTCCCTAGCGGGAGTCAATGAGCAGTTCTTC.

This rearrangement joins TRBV24-1 to TRBJ2-1; 11 bases match TRBD1. The CDR3 covers 15 residues. V trimming: 4 bases; J trimming: 6 bases; junction bases outside the gene matches: 4. The germline CDR1 and CDR2 sequences are KGHDR and SFDVKD. The CDR3 loop is CATSDPGTGGNEQFF. CDR3 nucleotides: TGTGCCACCAGTGACCCCGGGACAGGGGGCAATGAGCAGTTCTTC.

The chain joins TRBV6-2 or TRBV6-3 to TRBJ2-6; TRBD1 matches at 10 bases. Germline trimming cut 5 bases from V and 0 bases from J; bases unmatched to any gene: 4. The length of the CDR3 is 17 residues. The germline CDR1 and CDR2 sequences are MNHEY and SVGEGT. The CDR3 reads CASSRGQGSSGANVLTF. CDR3 nucleotides: TGTGCCAGCAGTCGGGGACAGGGGAGCTCTGGGGCCAACGTCCTGACTTTC.

This sequence joins TRBV7-9 and TRBJ1-6; possible D gene TRBD1, 6 bases. Trimming left V 5 bases short and J 5 bases short, with 10 bases between. This CDR3 is built from 14 residues. Germline CDR1 is SEHNR and CDR2 is FQNEAQ (reference sequence). The CDR3 region is CASSIQGDNSPLHF. The CDR3 DNA is TGTGCCAGCAGCATACAGGGCGATAATTCACCCCTCCACTTT.